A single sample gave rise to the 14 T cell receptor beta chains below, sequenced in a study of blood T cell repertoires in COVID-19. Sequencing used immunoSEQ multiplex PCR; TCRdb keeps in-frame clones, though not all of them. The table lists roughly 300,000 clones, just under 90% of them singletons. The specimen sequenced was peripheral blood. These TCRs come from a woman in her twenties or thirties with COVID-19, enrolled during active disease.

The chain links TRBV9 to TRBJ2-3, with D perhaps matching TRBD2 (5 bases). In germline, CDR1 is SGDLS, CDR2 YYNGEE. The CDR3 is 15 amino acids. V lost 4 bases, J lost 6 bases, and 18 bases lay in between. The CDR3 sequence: CASSPRGGWLDTQYF. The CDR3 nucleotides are TGTGCCAGCAGCCCCCGAGGCGGGTGGCTGGATACGCAGTATTTT.

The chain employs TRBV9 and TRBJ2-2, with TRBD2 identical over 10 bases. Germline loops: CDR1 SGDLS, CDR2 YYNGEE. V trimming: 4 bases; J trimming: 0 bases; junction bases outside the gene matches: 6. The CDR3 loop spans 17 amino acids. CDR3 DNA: TGTGCCAGCAGCATCAGCGGGGGGGCGGCGAACACCGGGGAGCTGTTTTTT. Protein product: CASSISGGAANTGELFF. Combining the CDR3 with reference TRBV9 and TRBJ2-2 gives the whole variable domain DSGVTQTPKHLITATGQRVTLRCSPRSGDLSVYWYQQSLDQGLQFLIQYYNGEERAKGNILERFSAQQFPDLHSELNLSSLELGDSALYFCASSISGGAANTGELFFGEGSRLTVL.

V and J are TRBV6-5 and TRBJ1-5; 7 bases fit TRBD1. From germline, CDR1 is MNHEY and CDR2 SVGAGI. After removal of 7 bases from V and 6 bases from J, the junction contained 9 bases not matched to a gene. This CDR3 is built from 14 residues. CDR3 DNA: TGTGCCAGCATCGAGACAGGGACAAGTCAGCCCCAGCATTTT. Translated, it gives CASIETGTSQPQHF.

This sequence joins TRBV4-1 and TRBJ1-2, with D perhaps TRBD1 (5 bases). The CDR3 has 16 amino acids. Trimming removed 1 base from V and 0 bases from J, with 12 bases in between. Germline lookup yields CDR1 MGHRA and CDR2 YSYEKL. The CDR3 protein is CASSQVFRGANYGYTF. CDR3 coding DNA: TGCGCCAGCAGCCAAGTCTTCCGGGGGGCTAACTATGGCTACACCTTC.

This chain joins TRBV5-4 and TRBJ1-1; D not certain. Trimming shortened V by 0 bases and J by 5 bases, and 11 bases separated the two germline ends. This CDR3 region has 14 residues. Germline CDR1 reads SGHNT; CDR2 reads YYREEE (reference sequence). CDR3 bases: TGTGCCAGCAGCTTGGGGAGGAGAAAGACTGAAGCTTTCTTT. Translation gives CASSLGRRKTEAFF.

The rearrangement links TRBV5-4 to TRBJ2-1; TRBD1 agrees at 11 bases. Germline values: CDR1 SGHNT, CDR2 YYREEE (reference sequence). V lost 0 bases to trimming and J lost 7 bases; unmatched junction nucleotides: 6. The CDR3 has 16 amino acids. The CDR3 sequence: CASSLGSGTGGNEQFF. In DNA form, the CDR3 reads TGTGCCAGCAGCTTGGGCTCCGGGACAGGGGGTAATGAGCAGTTCTTC.

The CDR3 loop reads CASSALGTGVSPLHF. CDR3 DNA: TGTGCCAGCAGCGCACTAGGGACAGGGGTCTCACCCCTCCACTTT. The rearrangement uses TRBV7-6 and TRBJ1-6, with 10 bases that match TRBD1. CDR1 and CDR2 (germline): SGHVS, FNYEAQ. CDR3 length equals 15 residues. J was trimmed by 10 bases and V by 5 bases; bases with no gene match: 8.

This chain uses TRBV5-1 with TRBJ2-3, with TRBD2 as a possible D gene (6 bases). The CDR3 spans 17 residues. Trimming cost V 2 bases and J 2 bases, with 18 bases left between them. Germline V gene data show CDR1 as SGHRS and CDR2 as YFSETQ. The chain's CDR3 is CASSFTSGTGVTDTQYF. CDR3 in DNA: TGCGCCAGCAGCTTTACGTCCGGGACGGGGGTCACAGATACGCAGTATTTT.

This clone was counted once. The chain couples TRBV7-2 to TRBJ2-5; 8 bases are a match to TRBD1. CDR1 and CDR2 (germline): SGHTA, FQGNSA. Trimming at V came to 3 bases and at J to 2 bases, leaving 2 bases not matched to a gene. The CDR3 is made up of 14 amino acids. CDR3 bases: TGTGCCAGCAGCTTTCGGGACAGGCAAGAGACCCAGTACTTC. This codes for CASSFRDRQETQYF.

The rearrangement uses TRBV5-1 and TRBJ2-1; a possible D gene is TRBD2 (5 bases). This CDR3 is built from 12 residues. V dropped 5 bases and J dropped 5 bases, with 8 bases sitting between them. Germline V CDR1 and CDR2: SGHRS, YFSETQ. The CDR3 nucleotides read TGCGCCAGCAGTTTGACTAACAATGAGCAGTTCTTC. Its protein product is CASSLTNNEQFF.

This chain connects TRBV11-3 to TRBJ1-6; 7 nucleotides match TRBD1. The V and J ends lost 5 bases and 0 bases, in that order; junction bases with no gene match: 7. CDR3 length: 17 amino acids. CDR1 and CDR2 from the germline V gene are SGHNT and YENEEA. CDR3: CASSLGTVRSYNSPLHF. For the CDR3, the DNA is TGTGCCAGCAGCCTAGGGACAGTACGCTCCTATAATTCACCCCTCCACTTT.

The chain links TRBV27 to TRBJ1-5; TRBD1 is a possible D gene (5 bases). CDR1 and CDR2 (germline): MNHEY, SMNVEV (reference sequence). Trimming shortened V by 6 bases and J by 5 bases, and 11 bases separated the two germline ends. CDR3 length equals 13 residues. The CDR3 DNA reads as TGTGCCAGCAGGGAAACAGGTCATCAGCCCCAGCATTTT. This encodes CASRETGHQPQHF.

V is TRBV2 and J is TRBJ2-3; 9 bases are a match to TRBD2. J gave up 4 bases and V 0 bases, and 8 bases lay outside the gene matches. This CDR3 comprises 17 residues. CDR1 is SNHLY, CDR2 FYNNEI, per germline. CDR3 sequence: CASSEARGGFRADTQYF. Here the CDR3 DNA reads TGTGCCAGCAGTGAAGCGCGGGGGGGCTTTCGGGCAGATACGCAGTATTTT.

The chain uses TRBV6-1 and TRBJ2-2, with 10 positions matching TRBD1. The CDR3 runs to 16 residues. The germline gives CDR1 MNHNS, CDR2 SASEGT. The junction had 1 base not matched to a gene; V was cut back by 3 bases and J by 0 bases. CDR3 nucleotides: TGTGCCAGCAGTGAGGGGACAGGGGCGAACACCGGGGAGCTGTTTTTT. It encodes CASSEGTGANTGELFF.